This TCR beta chain was obtained from a study of shared clonotypes between healthy human individuals. Using immunoSEQ multiplex PCR, the repertoire was profiled, and TCRdb retains in-frame clones only, with some absent. Seen here are approximately 1,500,000 clones, roughly 95% observed once, and the top ten hold over 1%. The origin of this receptor is a man younger than 40 in good health. Sequenced: naive CD4+ T cells sorted from blood. Subset defined: CD45RA+ positively selected.

The CDR3 spells CAWSVQTNEQYF. The CDR3 DNA sequence: TGTGCCTGGAGTGTACAGACCAACGAGCAGTACTTC. This chain joins TRBV30 and TRBJ2-7; D ambiguous. Germline V gives CDR1 GTSNPN, CDR2 SVGIG (reference sequence). CDR3 length equals 12 residues. The V end lost 0 bases, the J end lost 5 bases, and 8 bases lay between the germline ends. Supplemented by reference TRBV30 and TRBJ2-7, the full variable domain reads SQTIHQWPATLVQPVGSPLSLECTVEGTSNPNLYWYRQAAGRGLQLLFYSVGIGQISSEVPQNLSASRPQDRQFILSSKKLLLSDSGFYLCAWSVQTNEQYFGPGTRLTVT.